This TCR beta chain was found in a study of response to subunit inactivated influenza vaccine. Germline V lookup: CDR1 SGHRS, CDR2 YFSETQ. The V and J ends lost 3 bases and 2 bases respectively, with 13 bases between them. CDR3 size: 15 residues. This clonotype was detected a few times. TCRdb fed the RT-PCR reads into MiXCR, producing one record per CDR3 protein. Of around 750,000 distinct CDR3 sequences listed, 21% were seen once; the top ten hold approximately 10%. The origin of this receptor is a man aged 50 to 60 who received an inactivated influenza vaccine. The rearrangement links TRBV5-1 to TRBJ2-3; the D is unclear. Sequencing was performed on PBMCs from blood, taken approximately 5 days after vaccination. CDR3 amino acids: CASSYHGLATDTQYF. The CDR3 DNA reads TGCGCCAGCAGCTACCACGGCCTCGCCACAGATACGCAGTATTTT.